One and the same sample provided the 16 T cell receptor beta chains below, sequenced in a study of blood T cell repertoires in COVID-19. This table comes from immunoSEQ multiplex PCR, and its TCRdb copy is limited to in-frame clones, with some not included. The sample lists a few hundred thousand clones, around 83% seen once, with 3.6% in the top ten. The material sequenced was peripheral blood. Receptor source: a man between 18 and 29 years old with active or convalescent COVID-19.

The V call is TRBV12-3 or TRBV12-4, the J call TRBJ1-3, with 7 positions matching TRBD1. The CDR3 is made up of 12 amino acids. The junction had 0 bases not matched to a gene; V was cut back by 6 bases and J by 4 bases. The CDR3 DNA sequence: TGTGCCAGCAGGACAGGGGGAAACACCATATATTTT. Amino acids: CASRTGGNTIYF.

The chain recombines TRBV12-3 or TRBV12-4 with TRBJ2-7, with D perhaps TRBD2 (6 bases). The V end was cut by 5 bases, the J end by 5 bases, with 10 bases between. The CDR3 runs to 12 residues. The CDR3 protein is CASSRLAHEQYF. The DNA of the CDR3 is TGTGCCAGCAGTCGGCTAGCGCACGAGCAGTACTTC.

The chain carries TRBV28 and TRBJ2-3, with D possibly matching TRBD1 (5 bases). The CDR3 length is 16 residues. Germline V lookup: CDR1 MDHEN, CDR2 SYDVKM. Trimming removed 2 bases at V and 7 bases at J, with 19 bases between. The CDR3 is CASSLLSAGLRNTQYF. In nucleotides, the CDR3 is TGTGCCAGCAGTTTACTGTCGGCAGGGCTTAGGAATACGCAGTATTTT.

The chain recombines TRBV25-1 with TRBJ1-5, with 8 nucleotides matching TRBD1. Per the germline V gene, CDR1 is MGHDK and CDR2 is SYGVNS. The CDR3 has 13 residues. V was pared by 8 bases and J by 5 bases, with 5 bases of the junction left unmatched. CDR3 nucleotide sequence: TGTGCCAGCGCAGGACAGGGCTATCAGCCCCAGCATTTT. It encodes CASAGQGYQPQHF.

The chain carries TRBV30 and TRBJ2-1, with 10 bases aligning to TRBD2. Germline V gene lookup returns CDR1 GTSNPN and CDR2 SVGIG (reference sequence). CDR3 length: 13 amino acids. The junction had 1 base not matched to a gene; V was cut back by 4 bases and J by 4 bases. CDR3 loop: CAWNSGGYNEQFF. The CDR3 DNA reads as TGTGCCTGGAATAGCGGGGGGTACAATGAGCAGTTCTTC.

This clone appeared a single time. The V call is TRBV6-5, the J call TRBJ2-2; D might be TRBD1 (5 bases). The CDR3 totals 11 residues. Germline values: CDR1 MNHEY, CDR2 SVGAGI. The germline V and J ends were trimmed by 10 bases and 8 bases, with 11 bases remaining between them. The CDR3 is CATQKGGELFF. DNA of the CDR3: TGTGCCACGCAAAAGGGGGGGGAGCTGTTTTTT.

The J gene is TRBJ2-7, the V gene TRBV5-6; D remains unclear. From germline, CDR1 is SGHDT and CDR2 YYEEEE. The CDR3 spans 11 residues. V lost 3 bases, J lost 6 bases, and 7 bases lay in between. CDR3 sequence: CASSSYFEQYF. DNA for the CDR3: TGTGCCAGCAGCTCCTACTTCGAGCAGTACTTC.

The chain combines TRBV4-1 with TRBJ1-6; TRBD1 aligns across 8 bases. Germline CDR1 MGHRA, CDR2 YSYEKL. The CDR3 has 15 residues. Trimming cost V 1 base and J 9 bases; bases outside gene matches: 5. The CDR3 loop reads CASSQVQGAASPLHF. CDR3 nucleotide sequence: TGCGCCAGCAGCCAAGTTCAGGGGGCGGCTTCACCCCTCCACTTT.

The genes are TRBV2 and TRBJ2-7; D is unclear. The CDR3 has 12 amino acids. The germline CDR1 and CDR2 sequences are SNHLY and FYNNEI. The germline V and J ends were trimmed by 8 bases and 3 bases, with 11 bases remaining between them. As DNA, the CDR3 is TGTGCCAGCTCCGTGCGGAGCTACGAGCAGTACTTC. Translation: CASSVRSYEQYF.

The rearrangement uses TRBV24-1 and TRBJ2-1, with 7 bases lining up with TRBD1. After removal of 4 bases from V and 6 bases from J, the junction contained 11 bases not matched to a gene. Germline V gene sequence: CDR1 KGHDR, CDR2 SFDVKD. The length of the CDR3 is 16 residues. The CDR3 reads CATSDPDRVLVNEQFF. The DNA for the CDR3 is TGTGCCACCAGTGACCCCGACAGGGTTTTAGTCAATGAGCAGTTCTTC.

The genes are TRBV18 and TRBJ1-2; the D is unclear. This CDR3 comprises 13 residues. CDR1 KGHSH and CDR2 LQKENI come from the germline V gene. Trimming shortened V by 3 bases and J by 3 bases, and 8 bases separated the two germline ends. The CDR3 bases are TGTGCCAGCTCACCGCGGGAGGACTATGGCTACACCTTC. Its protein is CASSPREDYGYTF.

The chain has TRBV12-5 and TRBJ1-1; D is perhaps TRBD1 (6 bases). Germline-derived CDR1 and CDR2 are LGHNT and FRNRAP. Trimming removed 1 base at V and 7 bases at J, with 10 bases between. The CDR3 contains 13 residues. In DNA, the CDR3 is TGTGCTAGTGGTTTGGGGGGGCCTATTGAAGCTTTCTTT. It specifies CASGLGGPIEAFF. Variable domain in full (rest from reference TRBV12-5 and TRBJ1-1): DARVTQTPRHKVTEMGQEVTMRCQPILGHNTVFWYRQTMMQGLELLAYFRNRAPLDDSGMPKDRFSAEMPDATLATLKIQPSEPRDSAVYFCASGLGGPIEAFFGQGTRLTVV.

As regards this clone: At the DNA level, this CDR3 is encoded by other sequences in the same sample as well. The CDR3 DNA follows: TGTGCCAGTAGGGGACAGGGGAATCAGCCCCAGCATTTT. It specifies CASRGQGNQPQHF. V gene TRBV19 combines with J gene TRBJ1-5; 10 bases align to TRBD1. Germline V gives CDR1 LNHDA, CDR2 SQIVND (reference sequence). CDR3 length: 13 amino acids. Losses at the gene ends were 6 bases for V and 4 bases for J; bases not matched to a gene: 0. Using reference TRBV19 and TRBJ1-5 for the parts outside the CDR3, the full variable domain is DGGITQSPKYLFRKEGQNVTLSCEQNLNHDAMYWYRQDPGQGLRLIYYSQIVNDFQKGDIAEGYSVSREKKESFPLTVTSAQKNPTAFYLCASRGQGNQPQHFGDGTRLSIL.

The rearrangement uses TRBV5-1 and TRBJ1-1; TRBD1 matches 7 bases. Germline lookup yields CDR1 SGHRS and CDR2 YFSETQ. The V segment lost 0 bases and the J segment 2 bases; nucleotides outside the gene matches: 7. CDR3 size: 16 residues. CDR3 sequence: CASSLAGTAANTEAFF. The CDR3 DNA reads TGCGCCAGCAGCTTGGCCGGGACAGCGGCTAACACTGAAGCTTTCTTT.

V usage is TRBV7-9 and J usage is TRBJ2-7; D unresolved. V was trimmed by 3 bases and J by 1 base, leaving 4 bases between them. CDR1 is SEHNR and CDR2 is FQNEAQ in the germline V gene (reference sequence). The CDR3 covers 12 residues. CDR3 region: CASSFQSYEQYF. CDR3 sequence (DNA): TGTGCCAGCAGCTTCCAGTCCTACGAGCAGTACTTC.

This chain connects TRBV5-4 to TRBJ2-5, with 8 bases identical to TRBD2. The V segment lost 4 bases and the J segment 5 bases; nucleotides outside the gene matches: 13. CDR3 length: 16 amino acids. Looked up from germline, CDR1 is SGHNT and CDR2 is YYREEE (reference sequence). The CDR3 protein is CASSPTTSGPGETQYF. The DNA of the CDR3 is TGTGCCAGCAGCCCAACTACTAGCGGACCTGGGGAGACCCAGTACTTC.